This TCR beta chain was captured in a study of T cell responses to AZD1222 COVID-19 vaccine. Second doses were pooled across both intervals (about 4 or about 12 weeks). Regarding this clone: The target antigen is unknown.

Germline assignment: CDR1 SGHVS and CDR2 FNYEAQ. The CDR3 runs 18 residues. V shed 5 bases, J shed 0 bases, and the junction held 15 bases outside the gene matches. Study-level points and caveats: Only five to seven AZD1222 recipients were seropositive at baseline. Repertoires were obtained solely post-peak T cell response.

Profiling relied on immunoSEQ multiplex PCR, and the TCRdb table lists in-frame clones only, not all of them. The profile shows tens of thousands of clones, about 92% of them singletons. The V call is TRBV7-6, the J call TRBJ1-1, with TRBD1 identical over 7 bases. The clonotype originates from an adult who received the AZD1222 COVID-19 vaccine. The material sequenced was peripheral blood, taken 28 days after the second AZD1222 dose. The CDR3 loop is CASSGFRGQRHMNTEAFF. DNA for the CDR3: TGTGCCAGCAGCGGCTTCCGGGGACAGCGACACATGAACACTGAAGCTTTCTTT.